What follows are 27 T cell receptor beta chains derived from one specimen sequenced in a study of Tregs in tolerant kidney transplant recipients. Produced via immunoSEQ multiplex PCR; TCRdb's table is partial and in-frame only. The sample includes 60,000 or so clones, 80% to 90% of them seen just once. This sample comprised Tregs from blood, obtained before the transplant. All receptors derive from a human donor who received a combined kidney and bone marrow transplant.

The chain couples TRBV6-6 to TRBJ1-3; D gene ambiguous. The V gene's germline CDR1 is MNHNY and CDR2 SVGAGI (reference sequence). The CDR3 covers 15 residues. The ends were cut back, 2 bases at V and 0 bases at J, with 8 bases in the middle. CDR3 loop: CASSYPIFSGNTIYF. The DNA of the CDR3 is TGTGCCAGCAGTTACCCGATATTCTCTGGAAACACCATATATTTT.

V gene TRBV28 combines with J gene TRBJ2-5; 9 bases agree with TRBD1. V lost 6 bases to trimming and J lost 5 bases; unmatched junction nucleotides: 4. The CDR3 is 13 amino acids. The germline V gene encodes CDR1 MDHEN and CDR2 SYDVKM. CDR3 residues: CASRGQGLETQYF. The CDR3 DNA is TGTGCCAGCAGGGGACAGGGTTTGGAGACCCAGTACTTC.

This clone was counted a single time. The rearrangement links TRBV19 to TRBJ1-4, with D possibly being TRBD1 (6 bases). The V gene lost 3 bases and the J gene lost 5 bases, with 10 bases spanning the gap. The CDR3 is made up of 14 amino acids. In germline, CDR1 is LNHDA, CDR2 SQIVND (reference sequence). CDR3 sequence reads: CASSMGHPNEKLFF. CDR3 in DNA: TGTGCCAGTAGTATGGGACACCCAAATGAAAAACTGTTTTTT.

V is TRBV6-1 and J is TRBJ1-6; TRBD1 agrees at 10 bases. The germline CDR1 and CDR2 sequences are MNHNS and SASEGT. The CDR3 has 15 amino acids. The V segment lost 9 bases and the J segment 9 bases; nucleotides outside the gene matches: 11. The CDR3 nucleotides are TGTGCCAGTGCTCTGCGGGACAGGGGTGGTTCACCCCTCCACTTT. This gives the protein CASALRDRGGSPLHF.

This clone was counted between two and nine times. The chain couples TRBV7-9 to TRBJ1-4, with 7 bases that match TRBD1. The CDR3 has 15 amino acids. Losses at the gene ends were 1 base for V and 5 bases for J; bases not matched to a gene: 4. Germline CDR1 and CDR2: SEHNR and FQNEAQ (reference sequence). The CDR3 spells CASSLGGQINEKLFF. CDR3 DNA sequence: TGTGCCAGCAGCTTAGGGGGACAGATCAATGAAAAACTGTTTTTT.

This sequence joins TRBV7-2 and TRBJ1-4; D might be TRBD1 (5 bases). CDR3 length: 13 amino acids. The germline V and J ends were trimmed by 5 bases and 8 bases, with 12 bases remaining between them. Per the germline V gene, CDR1 is SGHTA and CDR2 is FQGNSA. In nucleotides, the CDR3 is TGTGCCAGCAGCCTGGGGCCCGGAGAAAAACTGTTTTTT. Translated: CASSLGPGEKLFF.

V is TRBV4-3 and J is TRBJ1-5; D ambiguous. CDR3 length equals 13 residues. Germline CDR1 LGHNA, CDR2 YSLEER. The V and J ends lost 3 bases and 6 bases respectively, with 9 bases between them. The chain's CDR3 is CASSQDVGQPQHF. The CDR3 coding sequence is TGCGCCAGCAGCCAGGACGTCGGTCAGCCCCAGCATTTT.

Concerning this clone: Additional DNA sequences in this sample encode the identical CDR3. The rearrangement uses TRBV6-6 and TRBJ2-3; the D gene is possibly TRBD2 (5 bases). CDR1 is MNHNY and CDR2 is SVGAGI in the germline V gene (reference sequence). The CDR3 runs to 14 residues. Trimming took 3 bases from V and 3 from J, leaving 10 bases between them. The CDR3, as DNA: TGTGCCAGCAGTTATGAGCGGAGTACAGATACGCAGTATTTT. It translates to CASSYERSTDTQYF.

This clone was seen only once. The rearrangement uses TRBV29-1 and TRBJ2-5; 7 bases fit TRBD2. The CDR3 is made up of 13 amino acids. Per germline, CDR1 SQVTM and CDR2 ANQGSEA. The J segment lost 5 bases and the V segment lost 3 bases, leaving 6 bases of the junction unmatched. The chain's CDR3 is CSVDRGEYETQYF. The CDR3 DNA is TGCAGCGTTGACCGGGGGGAATATGAGACCCAGTACTTC.

This clone was seen a few times. The CDR3 DNA reads as TGTGCCAGCACCCGTCGGGGATGGGACTCCTACGAGCAGTACTTC. Translating gives CASTRRGWDSYEQYF. V gene TRBV27 combines with J gene TRBJ2-7; D is perhaps TRBD2 (5 bases). Germline V gene lookup returns CDR1 MNHEY and CDR2 SMNVEV (reference sequence). V dropped 7 bases and J dropped 0 bases, with 16 bases sitting between them. The CDR3 has 15 residues.

The chain has TRBV7-9 and TRBJ2-7; tentatively, D is TRBD1 or TRBD2 (5 bases each). V was pared by 4 bases and J by 3 bases, with 7 bases between. Germline CDR1 reads SEHNR; CDR2 reads FQNEAQ (reference sequence). CDR3 length equals 12 residues. The CDR3 DNA sequence: TGTGCCAGCAGCTGGGACGGCTACGAGCAGTACTTC. This encodes CASSWDGYEQYF.

This chain links TRBV27 with TRBJ2-3, with TRBD2 as a possible D gene (6 bases). Trimming pared 5 bases from V and 4 bases from J, leaving 25 bases between. The CDR3 runs 18 residues. CDR1 and CDR2 (germline): MNHEY, SMNVEV (reference sequence). The CDR3 coding sequence is TGTGCCAGCAGTCCTACCTATAGGGTGGGACTCGGGGCAGATACGCAGTATTTT. Translation gives CASSPTYRVGLGADTQYF.

The chain uses TRBV7-9 and TRBJ2-1, with no clear D. V was trimmed by 0 bases and J by 6 bases, leaving 9 bases between them. CDR1 is SEHNR and CDR2 is FQNEAQ in the germline V gene (reference sequence). The length of the CDR3 is 14 residues. Here the CDR3 DNA reads TGTGCCAGCAGCTTAGCGCCAACAATCAATGAGCAGTTCTTC. Translating gives CASSLAPTINEQFF.

The chain links TRBV14 to TRBJ1-2; D gene ambiguous. V was clipped by 2 bases and J by 5 bases, with 6 bases between them. Looked up from germline, CDR1 is SGHDN and CDR2 is FVKESK. The CDR3 runs to 12 residues. The CDR3 nucleotides are TGTGCCAGCAGCCAAATAGGTTATGGCTACACCTTC. As protein: CASSQIGYGYTF.

This chain links TRBV6-1 with TRBJ2-1; D call uncertain. This CDR3 is built from 13 residues. V shed 3 bases and J shed 4 bases, with 7 bases lying between them. The germline CDR1 and CDR2 sequences are MNHNS and SASEGT. The CDR3 DNA sequence: TGTGCCAGCAGTGAGTACAGTTACAATGAGCAGTTCTTC. Its translation: CASSEYSYNEQFF.

The chain has TRBV7-8 and TRBJ2-5; D is undetermined. With 2 bases removed from V and 1 base from J, the gap between germline ends came to 5 bases. The CDR3 is 13 residues long. CDR1 is SGHVS and CDR2 is FQNEAQ in the germline V gene. CDR3 region: CASSLYLQETQYF. As DNA, the CDR3 is TGTGCCAGCAGCTTATATCTCCAAGAGACCCAGTACTTC.

The chain is built from TRBV10-3 and TRBJ1-3, with no clear D. The CDR3 spans 13 residues. CDR1 ENHRY and CDR2 SYGVKD come from the germline V gene. V was trimmed by 6 bases and J by 0 bases, leaving 6 bases between them. CDR3 region: CAIRGASGNTIYF. For the CDR3, the DNA is TGTGCCATCAGGGGAGCCTCTGGAAACACCATATATTTT.

The V gene is TRBV5-1, the J gene TRBJ2-7; D is unresolved. V lost 0 bases and J 3 bases, leaving 13 bases between the germline ends. Looked up from germline, CDR1 is SGHRS and CDR2 is YFSETQ. The CDR3 has 15 amino acids. The CDR3 DNA follows: TGCGCCAGCAGCTTGGGATACAGTTATCGCTACGAGCAGTACTTC. It is translated as CASSLGYSYRYEQYF.

This clone was seen more than once but under ten times. The J gene is TRBJ1-1, the V gene TRBV2; 7 nucleotides line up with TRBD1. Germline-derived CDR1 and CDR2 are SNHLY and FYNNEI. The V and J ends lost 6 bases and 8 bases, in that order; junction bases with no gene match: 3. CDR3 size: 11 residues. CDR3 in DNA: TGTGCCAGCAGGTCCAGGGGGGAAGCTTTCTTT. Translation gives CASRSRGEAFF.

This rearrangement joins TRBV7-2 to TRBJ2-5; 7 bases fit TRBD2. This CDR3 contains 16 residues. The germline gives CDR1 SGHTA, CDR2 FQGNSA. With 5 bases clipped from V and 5 bases from J, the junction kept 14 bases outside the gene matches. As DNA, the CDR3 is TGTGCCAGCAGCGGGGGGGTCTATACCGAGGAGGAGACCCAGTACTTC. Protein: CASSGGVYTEEETQYF.

This clone was seen more than once but under ten times. The chain is built from TRBV5-1 and TRBJ1-2; TRBD1 agrees at 9 bases. Germline assignment: CDR1 SGHRS and CDR2 YFSETQ. This CDR3 comprises 14 residues. Trimming took 1 base from V and 4 from J; bases not matched to a gene: 2. The CDR3 region is CASSLTGGAYGYTF. In DNA form, the CDR3 reads TGCGCCAGCAGCTTGACAGGGGGCGCCTATGGCTACACCTTC.

This clone occurred once. V gene TRBV2 combines with J gene TRBJ2-1, with D perhaps matching TRBD1 (5 bases). V shed 3 bases and J shed 6 bases, with 9 bases lying between them. Germline values: CDR1 SNHLY, CDR2 FYNNEI. The CDR3 spans 13 residues. CDR3 nucleotide sequence: TGTGCCAGCAGTGAGGTCCAGGGCAATGAGCAGTTCTTC. Its protein is CASSEVQGNEQFF.

This clone was counted only a few times. The rearrangement uses TRBV19 and TRBJ1-1; D is undetermined. The CDR3 covers 14 residues. Germline CDR1 LNHDA, CDR2 SQIVND (reference sequence). V gave up 3 bases and J gave up 1 base, with 9 bases separating them. The CDR3 protein is CASSMANRNTEAFF. DNA for the CDR3: TGTGCCAGTAGTATGGCGAACAGGAACACTGAAGCTTTCTTT. The full variable domain, rest sourced from reference TRBV19 and TRBJ1-1, is DGGITQSPKYLFRKEGQNVTLSCEQNLNHDAMYWYRQDPGQGLRLIYYSQIVNDFQKGDIAEGYSVSREKKESFPLTVTSAQKNPTAFYLCASSMANRNTEAFFGQGTRLTVV.

This clone occurred once. The V and J genes are TRBV28 and TRBJ2-7; D gene ambiguous. Trimming removed 7 bases at V and 0 bases at J, with 13 bases between. Germline V gives CDR1 MDHEN, CDR2 SYDVKM. The CDR3 contains 14 residues. CDR3 nucleotide sequence: TGTGCCAGCAAGAGGTACGGCCTCTCCTACGAGCAGTACTTC. This gives the protein CASKRYGLSYEQYF.

The chain has TRBV7-2 and TRBJ2-2; 10 bases line up with TRBD2. The germline V gene has CDR1 SGHTA and CDR2 FQGNSA. This CDR3 has 19 amino acids. Trimming took 3 bases from V and 1 from J; bases not matched to a gene: 11. The CDR3 DNA sequence: TGTGCCAGCAGCTTGGGAAAACTAGCGGGGCTTGGGAACACCGGGGAGCTGTTTTTT. Its protein is CASSLGKLAGLGNTGELFF.

V and J are TRBV5-1 and TRBJ2-3; D possibly uses TRBD1 or TRBD2 (6 bases each). The CDR3 totals 16 residues. The V and J ends lost 0 bases and 0 bases respectively, with 11 bases between them. The germline CDR1 and CDR2 sequences are SGHRS and YFSETQ. CDR3 in DNA: TGCGCCAGCAGCTTGGAGGGGGGCTCTAGCACAGATACGCAGTATTTT. It is translated as CASSLEGGSSTDTQYF.

V is TRBV11-3 and J is TRBJ2-3; 7 bases are shared with TRBD2. This CDR3 contains 15 residues. The trim removed 3 bases at V and 0 bases at J, leaving 3 bases unmatched. CDR1 is SGHNT and CDR2 is YENEEA in the germline V gene. The CDR3 DNA is TGTGCCAGCAGCTTGGGAGGGGCTAGCACAGATACGCAGTATTTT. Translated: CASSLGGASTDTQYF.